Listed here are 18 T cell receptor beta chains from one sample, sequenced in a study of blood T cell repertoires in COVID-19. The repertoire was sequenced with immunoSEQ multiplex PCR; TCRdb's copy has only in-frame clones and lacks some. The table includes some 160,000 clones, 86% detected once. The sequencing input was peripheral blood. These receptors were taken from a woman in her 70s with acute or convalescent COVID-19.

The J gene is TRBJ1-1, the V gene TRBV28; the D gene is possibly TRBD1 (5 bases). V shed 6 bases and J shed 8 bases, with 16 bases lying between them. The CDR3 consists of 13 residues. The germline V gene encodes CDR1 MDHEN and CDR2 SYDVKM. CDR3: CASRGQGTAEAFF. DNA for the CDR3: TGTGCCAGCAGGGGCCAGGGAACCGCCGAAGCTTTCTTT.

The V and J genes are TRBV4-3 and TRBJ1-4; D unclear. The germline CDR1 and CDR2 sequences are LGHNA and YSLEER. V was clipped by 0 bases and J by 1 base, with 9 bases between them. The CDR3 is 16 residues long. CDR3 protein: CASSQEERGTNEKLFF. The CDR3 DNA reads TGCGCCAGCAGCCAAGAGGAGCGCGGAACTAATGAAAAACTGTTTTTT.

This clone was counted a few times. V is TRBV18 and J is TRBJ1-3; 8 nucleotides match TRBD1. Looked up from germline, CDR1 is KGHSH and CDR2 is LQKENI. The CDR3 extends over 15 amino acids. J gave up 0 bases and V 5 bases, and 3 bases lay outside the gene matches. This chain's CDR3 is CASSAGQGSGNTIYF. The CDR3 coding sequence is TGTGCCAGCTCAGCCGGACAGGGCTCTGGAAACACCATATATTTT.

In DNA form, the CDR3 reads TGTGCCAGCAGTCCGTCGGGACTAGCGGGAGGACCAATTTCCTACAATGAGCAGTTCTTC. Translating gives CASSPSGLAGGPISYNEQFF. The V call is TRBV28, the J call TRBJ2-1, with 15 bases identical to TRBD2. Germline-derived CDR1 and CDR2 are MDHEN and SYDVKM. The CDR3 extends over 20 amino acids. The V segment lost 5 bases and the J segment 1 base; nucleotides outside the gene matches: 12.

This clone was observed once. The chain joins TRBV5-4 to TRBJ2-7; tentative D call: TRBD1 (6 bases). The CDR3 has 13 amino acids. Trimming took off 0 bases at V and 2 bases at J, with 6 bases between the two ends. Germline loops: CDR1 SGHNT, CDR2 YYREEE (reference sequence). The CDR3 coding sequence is TGTGCCAGCAGCTTGGACAGGGCCTACGAGCAGTACTTC. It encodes CASSLDRAYEQYF. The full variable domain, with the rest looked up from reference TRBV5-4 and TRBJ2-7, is ETGVTQSPTHLIKTRGQQVTLRCSSQSGHNTVSWYQQALGQGPQFIFQYYREEENGRGNFPPRFSGLQFPNYSSELNVNALELDDSALYLCASSLDRAYEQYFGPGTRLTVT.

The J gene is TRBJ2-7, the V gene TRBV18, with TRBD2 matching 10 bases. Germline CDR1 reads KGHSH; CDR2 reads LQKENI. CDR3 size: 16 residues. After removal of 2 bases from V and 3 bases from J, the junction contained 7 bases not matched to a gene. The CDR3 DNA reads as TGTGCCAGCTCACCAGTAGGCCTAGCGGGAGTCTACGAGCAGTACTTC. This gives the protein CASSPVGLAGVYEQYF.

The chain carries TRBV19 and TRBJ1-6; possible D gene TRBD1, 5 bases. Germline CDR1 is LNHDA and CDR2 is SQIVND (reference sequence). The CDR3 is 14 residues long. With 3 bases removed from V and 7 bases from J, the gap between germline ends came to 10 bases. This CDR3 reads CASSMDIGNSPLHF. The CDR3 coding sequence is TGTGCCAGTAGTATGGACATTGGGAATTCACCCCTCCACTTT.

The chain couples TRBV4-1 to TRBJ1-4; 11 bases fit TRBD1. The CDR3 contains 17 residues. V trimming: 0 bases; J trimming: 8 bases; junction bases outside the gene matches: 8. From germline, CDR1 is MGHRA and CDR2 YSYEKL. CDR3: CASSQDGRGTGGEKLFF. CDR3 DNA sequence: TGCGCCAGCAGCCAAGATGGGCGAGGGACAGGGGGAGAAAAACTGTTTTTT.

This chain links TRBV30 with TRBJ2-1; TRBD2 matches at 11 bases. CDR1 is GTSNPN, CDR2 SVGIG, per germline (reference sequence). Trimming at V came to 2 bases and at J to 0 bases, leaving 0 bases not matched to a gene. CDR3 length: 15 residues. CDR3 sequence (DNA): TGTGCCTGGAGTCTAGCGGGGGGCTCCTACAATGAGCAGTTCTTC. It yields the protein CAWSLAGGSYNEQFF.

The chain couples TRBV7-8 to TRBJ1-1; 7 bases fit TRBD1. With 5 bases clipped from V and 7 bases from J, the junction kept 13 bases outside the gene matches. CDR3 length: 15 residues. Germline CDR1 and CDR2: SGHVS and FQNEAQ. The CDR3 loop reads CASSVGLRGVGEAFF. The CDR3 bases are TGTGCCAGCAGCGTAGGACTCAGGGGGGTCGGTGAAGCTTTCTTT.

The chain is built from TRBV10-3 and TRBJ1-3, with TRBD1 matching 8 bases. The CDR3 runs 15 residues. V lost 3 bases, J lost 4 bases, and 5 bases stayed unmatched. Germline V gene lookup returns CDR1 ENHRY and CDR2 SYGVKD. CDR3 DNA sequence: TGTGCCATCAGTGAACCCGGGACAGGAGGAAACACCATATATTTT. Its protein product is CAISEPGTGGNTIYF.

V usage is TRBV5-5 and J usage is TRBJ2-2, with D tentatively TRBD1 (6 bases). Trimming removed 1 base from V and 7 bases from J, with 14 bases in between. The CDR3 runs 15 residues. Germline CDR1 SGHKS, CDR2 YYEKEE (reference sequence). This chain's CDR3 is CASSLQGSWGGELFF. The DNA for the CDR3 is TGTGCCAGCAGCTTGCAGGGGTCTTGGGGCGGGGAGCTGTTTTTT.

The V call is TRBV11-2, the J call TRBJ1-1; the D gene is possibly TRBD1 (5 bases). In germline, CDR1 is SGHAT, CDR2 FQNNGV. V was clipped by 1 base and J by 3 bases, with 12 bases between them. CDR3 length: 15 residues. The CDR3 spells CASSLAHRDYTEAFF. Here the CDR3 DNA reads TGTGCCAGCAGCTTAGCGCACCGGGACTACACTGAAGCTTTCTTT.

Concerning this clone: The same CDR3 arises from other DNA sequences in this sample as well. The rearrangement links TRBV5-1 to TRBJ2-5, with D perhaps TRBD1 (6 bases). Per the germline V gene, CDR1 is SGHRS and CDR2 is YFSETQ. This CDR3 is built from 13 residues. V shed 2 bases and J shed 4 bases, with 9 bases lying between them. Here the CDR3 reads CASSLQGGETQYF. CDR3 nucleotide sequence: TGCGCCAGCAGCTTACAGGGCGGAGAGACCCAGTACTTC.

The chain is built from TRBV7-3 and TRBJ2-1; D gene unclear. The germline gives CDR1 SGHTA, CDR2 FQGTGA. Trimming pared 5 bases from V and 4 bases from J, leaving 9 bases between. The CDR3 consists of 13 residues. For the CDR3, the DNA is TGTGCCAGCAGCCCCACAGAATACAATGAGCAGTTCTTC. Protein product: CASSPTEYNEQFF.

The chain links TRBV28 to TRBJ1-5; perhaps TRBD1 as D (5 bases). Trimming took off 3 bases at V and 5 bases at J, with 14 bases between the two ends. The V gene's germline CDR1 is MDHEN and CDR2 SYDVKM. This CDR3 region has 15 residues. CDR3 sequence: CASSLSGFVDQPQHF. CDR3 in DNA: TGTGCCAGCAGTTTGTCAGGGTTTGTGGATCAGCCCCAGCATTTT.

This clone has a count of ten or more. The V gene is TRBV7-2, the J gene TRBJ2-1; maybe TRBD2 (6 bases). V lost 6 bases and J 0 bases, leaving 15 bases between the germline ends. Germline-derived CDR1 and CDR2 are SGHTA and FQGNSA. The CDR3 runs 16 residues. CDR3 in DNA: TGTGCCAGCAGTTCGAGGGGAGGTTACTCCTACAATGAGCAGTTCTTC. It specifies CASSSRGGYSYNEQFF. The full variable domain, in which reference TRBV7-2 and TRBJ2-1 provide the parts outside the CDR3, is GAGVSQSPSNKVTEKGKDVELRCDPISGHTALYWYRQSLGQGLEFLIYFQGNSAPDKSGLPSDRFSAERTGGSVSTLTIQRTQQEDSAVYLCASSSRGGYSYNEQFFGPGTRLTVL.

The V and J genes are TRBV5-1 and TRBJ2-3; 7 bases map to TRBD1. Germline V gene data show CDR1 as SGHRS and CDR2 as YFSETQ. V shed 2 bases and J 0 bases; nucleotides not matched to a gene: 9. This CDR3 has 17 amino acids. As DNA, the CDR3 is TGCGCCAGCAGCTTAAGTTCCGGGACAGCAAGCACAGATACGCAGTATTTT. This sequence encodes CASSLSSGTASTDTQYF.